This TCR beta chain was obtained from a study of blood T cells in healthy people across ages. Study at large: Roughly one uniquely barcoded beta molecule per two T cells was captured.

To note about this clonotype: Its antigen is unknown.

The study's findings and limits: Changes seen in expanded clonotypes were possibly confounded by donor CMV status left unknown. Long-lived and aged donors differed, with more naive CD4+ cells and higher diversity in the long-lived.

Using a J-beta primer mix together with a sample-barcoded 5' primer, a second PCR was run for about 6 to 12 cycles. CDR3-containing paired-end reads numbering at least 3 million came from each sample. TCRdb redid the calling of the 5' RACE reads with MiXCR, one entry per CDR3 protein. The sample yields approximately 690,000 distinct CDR3 sequences, 40% to 45% seen once. The TCR comes from an older man in good health. The sample taken for sequencing was blood.

The CDR3 sequence is CSARDRGHNSPLHF. The DNA of the CDR3 is TGCAGTGCTCGGGACAGGGGGCATAATTCACCCCTCCACTTT. The chain links TRBV20-1 to TRBJ1-6; TRBD1 agrees at 12 bases. The junction had 1 base not matched to a gene; V was cut back by 5 bases and J by 5 bases. Germline loops: CDR1 DFQATT, CDR2 SNEGSKA (reference sequence). This CDR3 has 14 residues.